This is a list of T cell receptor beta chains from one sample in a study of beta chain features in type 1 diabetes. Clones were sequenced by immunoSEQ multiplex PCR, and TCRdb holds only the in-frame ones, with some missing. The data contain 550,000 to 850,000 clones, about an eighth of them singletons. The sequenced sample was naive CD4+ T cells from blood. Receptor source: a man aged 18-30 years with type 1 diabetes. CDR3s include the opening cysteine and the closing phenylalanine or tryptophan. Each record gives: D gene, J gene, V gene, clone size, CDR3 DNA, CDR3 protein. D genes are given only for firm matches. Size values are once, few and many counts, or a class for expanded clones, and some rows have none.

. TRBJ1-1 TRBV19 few TGTGCCAGTAGTGCTCAGACGGATATGAACACTGAAGCTTTCTTT CASSAQTDMNTEAFF
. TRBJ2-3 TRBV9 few TGTGCCAGCAGCCTCAGTTTGGGGGGCTCGGATACGCAGTATTTT CASSLSLGGSDTQYF
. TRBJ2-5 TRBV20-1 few TGCAGTGCAAAGCCTGGGGAGACCCAGTACTTC CSAKPGETQYF
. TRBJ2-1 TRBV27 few TGTGCCAGCAGTCCGGACCGTGGGACCTACAATGAGCAGTTCTTC CASSPDRGTYNEQFF
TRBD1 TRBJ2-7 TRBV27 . TGTGCCAGCGAGGACAGGGGCCACGAGCAGTACTTC CASEDRGHEQYF
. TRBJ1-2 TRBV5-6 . TGTGCCAGCAGCTTTTCACCCGGCGGCGGTGGCTACACCTTC CASSFSPGGGGYTF
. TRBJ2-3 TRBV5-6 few TGTGCCAGCAGCCCGGCCAGTGCCGCAGATACGCAGTATTTT CASSPASAADTQYF
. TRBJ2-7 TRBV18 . TGTGCCAGCTCACCCCAGGGGGGTTCCTACGAGCAGTACTTC CASSPQGGSYEQYF
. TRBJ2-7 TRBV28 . TGTGCCAGCAGTTCCATGGGCCCTGCCTACGAGCAGTACTTC CASSSMGPAYEQYF
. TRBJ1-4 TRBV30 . TGTGCCTGGAGTAACATCAGGGAATATAATGAAAAACTGTTTTTT CAWSNIREYNEKLFF
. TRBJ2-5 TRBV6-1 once TGTGCCAGCAGGATAAGGGAGACCCAGTACTTC CASRIRETQYF
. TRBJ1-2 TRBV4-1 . TGCGCCAGCAGCCAAGATGAAGTCACAAACTATGGCTACACCTTC CASSQDEVTNYGYTF
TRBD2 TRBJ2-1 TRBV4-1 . TGCGCCAGCAGCCAACCCCGAAGCGGGGCTTACAATGAGCAGTTCTTC CASSQPRSGAYNEQFF
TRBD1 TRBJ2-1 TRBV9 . TGTGCCAGCAGCCGACAGGGGGCGGGTAATGAGCAGTTCTTC CASSRQGAGNEQFF
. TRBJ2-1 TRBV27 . TGTGCCAGCAGGCTGCAGGGTCTCTCCTACAATGAGCAGTTCTTC CASRLQGLSYNEQFF
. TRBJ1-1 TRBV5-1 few TGCGCCAGCAGCTCGGGCCTGAACACTGAAGCTTTCTTT CASSSGLNTEAFF
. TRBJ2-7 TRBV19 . TGTGCCAGTAGCACTCAGGGTTCCTCCTACGAGCAGTACTTC CASSTQGSSYEQYF
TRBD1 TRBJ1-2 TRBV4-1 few TGCGCCAGCAGCCAAGCGGACAGGGCCAGTGTCTATGGCTACACCTTC CASSQADRASVYGYTF
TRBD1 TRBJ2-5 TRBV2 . TGTGCCAGCAGCTCGAAGACGGACAGGGCGGAGACCCAGTACTTC CASSSKTDRAETQYF
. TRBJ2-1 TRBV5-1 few TGCGCCAGCAGGACCGGACAGTCCTCCCCTTACAATGAGCAGTTCTTC CASRTGQSSPYNEQFF
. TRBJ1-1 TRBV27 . TGTGCCAGCAGTCAATTCCGGGGGACGGACACTGAAGCTTTCTTT CASSQFRGTDTEAFF
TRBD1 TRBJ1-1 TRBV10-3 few TGTGCCATCAGGGTACAGGGGGCGGCTGAAGCTTTCTTT CAIRVQGAAEAFF
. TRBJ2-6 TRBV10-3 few TGTGCCATCAGTGCTGGGGCCAACGTCCTGACTTTC CAISAGANVLTF
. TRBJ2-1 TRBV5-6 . TGTGCCAGCAGCCCCCCCTCACAGTCCGACAATGAGCAGTTCTTC CASSPPSQSDNEQFF
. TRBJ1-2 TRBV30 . TGTGCCTGGAGCGAGACAGCCAGTCCTAACTATGGCTACACCTTC CAWSETASPNYGYTF
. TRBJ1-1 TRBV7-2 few TGTGCCCTGAGTGGTGGGATGATCACTGAAGCTTTCTTT CALSGGMITEAFF
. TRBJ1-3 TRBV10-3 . TGTGCCATCAAGAGTGGCGGGGGCTACTCTGGAAACACCATATATTTT CAIKSGGGYSGNTIYF
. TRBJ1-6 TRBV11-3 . TGTGCCAGCAGCCTTGCTGGGGGCCCTCTTGGTTCACCCCTCCACTTT CASSLAGGPLGSPLHF
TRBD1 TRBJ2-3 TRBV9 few TGTGCCAGCAGCGTAGTAGTAGCAGGACAGGGGGTGCCAGATACGCAGTATTTT CASSVVVAGQGVPDTQYF
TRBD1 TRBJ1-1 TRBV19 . TGTGCCACCACCCGACAGGGGGCCTCGAACACTGAAGCTTTCTTT CATTRQGASNTEAFF
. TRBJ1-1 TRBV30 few TGTGCCTGGAGTGGCTCGGGCACTGAAGCTTTCTTT CAWSGSGTEAFF
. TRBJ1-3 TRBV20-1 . TGCAGTGCTGGGTCTGGAAACACCATATATTTT CSAGSGNTIYF
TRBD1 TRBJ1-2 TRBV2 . TGTGCCAGCAGGGCGGGACAGGATCGTGGCTACACCTTC CASRAGQDRGYTF
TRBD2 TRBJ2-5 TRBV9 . TGTGCCAGCAGCGAGGGACTAGCGGGGGGAGACCTTAACCAAGAGACCCAGTACTTC CASSEGLAGGDLNQETQYF
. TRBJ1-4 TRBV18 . TGTGCCAGCTCACCTGGGGCAACTAATGAAAAACTGTTTTTT CASSPGATNEKLFF
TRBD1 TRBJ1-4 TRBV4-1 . TGCGCCAGCAGCCAAGGGGGACAGTCCAGGCCAGGTGGTGAAAAACTGTTTTTT CASSQGGQSRPGGEKLFF
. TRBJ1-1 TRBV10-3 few TGTGCCATCAGGGAGATGAACACTGAAGCTTTCTTT CAIREMNTEAFF
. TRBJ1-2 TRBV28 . TGTGCCAGCAGATTGAACTATGGCTACACCTTC CASRLNYGYTF
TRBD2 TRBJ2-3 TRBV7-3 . TGTGCCAGCAGCCTGCCCGGGACTAGCGGGGGTTTCAGCACAGATACGCAGTATTTT CASSLPGTSGGFSTDTQYF
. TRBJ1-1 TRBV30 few TGTGCCTGGAGTGGCGACACTGAAGCTTTCTTT CAWSGDTEAFF
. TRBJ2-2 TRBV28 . TGTGCCAGCAGTTTATGGGGGTCCTCATTGGCCGGGGAGCTGTTTTTT CASSLWGSSLAGELFF